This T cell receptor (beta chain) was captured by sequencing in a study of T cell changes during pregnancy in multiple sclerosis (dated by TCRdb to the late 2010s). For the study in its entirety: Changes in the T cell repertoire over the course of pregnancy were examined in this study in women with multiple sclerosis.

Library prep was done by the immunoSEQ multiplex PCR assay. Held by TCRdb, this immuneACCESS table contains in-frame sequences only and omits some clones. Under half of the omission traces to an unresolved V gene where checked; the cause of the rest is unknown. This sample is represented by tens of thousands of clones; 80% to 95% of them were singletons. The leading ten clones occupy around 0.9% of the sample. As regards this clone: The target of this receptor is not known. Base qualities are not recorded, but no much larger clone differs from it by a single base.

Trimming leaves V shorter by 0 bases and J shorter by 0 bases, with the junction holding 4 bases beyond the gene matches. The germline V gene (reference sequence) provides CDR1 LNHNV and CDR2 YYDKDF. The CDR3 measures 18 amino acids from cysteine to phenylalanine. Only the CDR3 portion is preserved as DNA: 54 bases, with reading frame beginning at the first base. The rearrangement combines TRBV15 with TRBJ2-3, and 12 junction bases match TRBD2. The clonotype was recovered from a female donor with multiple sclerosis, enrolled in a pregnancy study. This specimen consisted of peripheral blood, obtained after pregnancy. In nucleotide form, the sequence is TGTGCCACCAGCAGAGATCTAGCGGGGGGGCCTAGCACAGATACGCAGTATTTT. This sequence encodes CATSRDLAGGPSTDTQYF. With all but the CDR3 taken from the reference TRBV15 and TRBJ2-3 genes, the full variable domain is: DAMVIQNPRYQVTQFGKPVTLSCSQTLNHNVMYWYQQKSSQAPKLLFHYYDKDFNNEADTPDNFQSRRPNTSFCFLDIRSPGLGDTAMYLCATSRDLAGGPSTDTQYFGPGTRLTVL.